This T cell receptor (beta chain) was captured by sequencing in a study of blood T cell repertoires in COVID-19. CDR3 length: 14 residues. V was pared by 1 base and J by 6 bases, with 9 bases between. Germline assignment: CDR1 MNHEY and CDR2 SMNVEV (reference sequence). Per the authors' pipeline: The assay estimated nucleated cells by amplifying reference gene primers. Clones were read by immunoSEQ multiplex PCR, and TCRdb kept only the in-frame ones, dropping some. From that table come the V and J calls and clone size; the DNA was used to work out D and trimming. Of 130,000 to 150,000 clones detected, more than 75% appear once; the ten largest clones hold about 4.3%.

The V gene is TRBV27, the J gene TRBJ1-4; a weak D match, TRBD1 (6 bases). The sequence was obtained from a woman between 35 and 50 years old with acute or convalescent COVID-19. The sequenced sample consisted of peripheral blood. The CDR3 DNA sequence: TGTGCCAGCAGTTTATTAGGGGGGGATGAAAAACTGTTTTTT. Its protein is CASSLLGGDEKLFF.